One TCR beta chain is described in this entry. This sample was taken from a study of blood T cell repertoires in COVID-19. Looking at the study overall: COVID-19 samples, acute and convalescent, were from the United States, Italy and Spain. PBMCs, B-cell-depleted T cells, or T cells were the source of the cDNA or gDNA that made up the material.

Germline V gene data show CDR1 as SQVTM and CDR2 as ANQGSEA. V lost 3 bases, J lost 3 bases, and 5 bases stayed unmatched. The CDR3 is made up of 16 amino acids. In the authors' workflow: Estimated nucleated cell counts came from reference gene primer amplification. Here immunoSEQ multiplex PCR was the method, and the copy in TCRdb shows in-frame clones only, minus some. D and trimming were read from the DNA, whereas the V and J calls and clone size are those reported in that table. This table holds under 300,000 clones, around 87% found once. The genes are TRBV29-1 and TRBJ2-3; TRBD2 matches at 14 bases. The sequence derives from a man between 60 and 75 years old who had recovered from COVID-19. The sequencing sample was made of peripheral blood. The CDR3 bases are TGCAGCGTTGAGGGACTAGCGGGGGAGGCGACAGATACGCAGTATTTT. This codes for CSVEGLAGEATDTQYF.